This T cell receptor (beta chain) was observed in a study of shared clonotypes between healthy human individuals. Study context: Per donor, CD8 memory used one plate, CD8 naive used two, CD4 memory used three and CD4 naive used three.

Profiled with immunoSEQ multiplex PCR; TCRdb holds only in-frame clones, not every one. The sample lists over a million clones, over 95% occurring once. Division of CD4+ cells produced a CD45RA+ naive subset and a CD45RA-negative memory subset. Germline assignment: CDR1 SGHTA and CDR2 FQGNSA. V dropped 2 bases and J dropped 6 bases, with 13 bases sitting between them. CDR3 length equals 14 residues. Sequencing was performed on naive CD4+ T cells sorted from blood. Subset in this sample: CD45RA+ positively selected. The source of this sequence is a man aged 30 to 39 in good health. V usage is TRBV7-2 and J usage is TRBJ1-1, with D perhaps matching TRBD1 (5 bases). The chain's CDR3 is CASSLLVGTSEAFF. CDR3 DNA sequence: TGTGCCAGCAGCTTATTAGTGGGGACTTCTGAAGCTTTCTTT. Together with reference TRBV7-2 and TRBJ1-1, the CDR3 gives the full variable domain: GAGVSQSPSNKVTEKGKDVELRCDPISGHTALYWYRQSLGQGLEFLIYFQGNSAPDKSGLPSDRFSAERTGGSVSTLTIQRTQQEDSAVYLCASSLLVGTSEAFFGQGTRLTVV.